Presented here are 13 T cell receptor beta chains from one specimen sequenced in a study of T-cell reconstitution after alpha-beta-depleted transplantation in children. A TCRbeta library incorporating unique molecular identifiers was prepared. TCRdb ran MiXCR on the PCR reads and lists one entry per CDR3 protein. Of approximately 150,000 distinct CDR3 sequences listed, roughly 9% are singletons. The source was PBMCs, mostly from graft donor cells, collected 180 days after TCRalphabeta/CD19-depleted stem cell transplant. The receptors stem from a female patient between 2 and 15 years old who had a stem cell transplant for congenital amegakaryocytic thrombocytopenia, so the T cells may come from the graft donor.

This clonotype was detected many times. The chain carries TRBV5-1 and TRBJ1-5; possibly TRBD1 for D (5 bases). Germline lookup yields CDR1 SGHRS and CDR2 YFSETQ. There are 15 residues in the CDR3. V dropped 0 bases and J dropped 6 bases, with 13 bases sitting between them. CDR3 residues: CASSLAGGTAQPQHF. CDR3 nucleotide sequence: TGCGCCAGCAGCTTGGCGGGGGGGACTGCTCAGCCCCAGCATTTT.

This clonotype showed up many times. The V gene is TRBV4-3, the J gene TRBJ1-1; tentative D call: TRBD1 (6 bases). Germline V gene lookup returns CDR1 LGHNA and CDR2 YSLEER. The CDR3 loop spans 14 amino acids. V was clipped by 5 bases and J by 1 base, with 11 bases between them. Here the CDR3 reads CASSLGHRNTEAFF. The CDR3 bases are TGCGCCAGCAGCTTGGGACACAGGAACACTGAAGCTTTCTTT.

The table lists this clonotype with many counts. The chain is built from TRBV5-4 and TRBJ1-1; 8 bases line up with TRBD1. The CDR3 has 16 amino acids. Germline-derived CDR1 and CDR2 are SGHNT and YYREEE (reference sequence). The junction had 9 bases not matched to a gene; V was cut back by 4 bases and J by 1 base. CDR3: CASSRKDREGNTEAFF. The CDR3 DNA reads as TGTGCCAGCAGCAGGAAGGACAGGGAGGGGAACACTGAAGCTTTCTTT.

Of note for this clonotype: A read error may be the cause here, since a much bigger clone is one base away. The V gene is TRBV6-1, the J gene TRBJ2-1, with 7 bases lining up with TRBD2. The CDR3 length is 14 residues. Germline values: CDR1 MNHNS, CDR2 SASEGT. The V gene end was trimmed by 7 bases and the J gene end by 9 bases; junction bases not matched to a gene: 12. CDR3 nucleotide sequence: TGTGCCAGCACCGAACATGCGGGAGCTGGTGAGCAGTTCTTC. This codes for CASTEHAGAGEQFF.

This clonotype was detected a few times. Given a much more abundant clone one base away, this may be a read error. The chain carries TRBV7-6 and TRBJ2-2; D uncertain. This CDR3 comprises 17 residues. From germline, CDR1 is SGHVS and CDR2 FNYEAQ. Deletions cut 2 bases from V and 6 bases from J, with 19 bases between. The CDR3 DNA reads as TGTGCCAGCAGCTTAAGCGTTGGGCTACCCAGCCCCGGGGAGCTGTTTTTT. This sequence encodes CASSLSVGLPSPGELFF. Supplemented by reference TRBV7-6 and TRBJ2-2, the full variable domain reads GAGVSQSPRYKVTKRGQDVALRCDPISGHVSLYWYRQALGQGPEFLTYFNYEAQQDKSGLPNDRFSAERPEGSISTLTIQRTEQRDSAMYRCASSLSVGLPSPGELFFGEGSRLTVL.

Many counts were recorded for this clonotype. The V and J genes are TRBV5-6 and TRBJ2-3; D unresolved. Germline V gene sequence: CDR1 SGHDT, CDR2 YYEEEE. Between the trimmed V and J ends, which lost 2 bases and 0 bases, there was a span of 10 bases. The CDR3 runs to 15 residues. The CDR3 DNA sequence: TGTGCCAGCAGCTTTTTAGGAACCAGCACAGATACGCAGTATTTT. Translated, it gives CASSFLGTSTDTQYF.

This clonotype turned up a few times. The J gene is TRBJ2-1, the V gene TRBV6-4; a possible D gene is TRBD2 (5 bases). The V gene's germline CDR1 is MRHNA and CDR2 SNTAGT. CDR3 length: 15 residues. V lost 4 bases, J lost 3 bases, and 13 bases lay in between. This chain's CDR3 is CASSVDAGYYNEQFF. Here the CDR3 DNA reads TGTGCCAGCAGTGTTGACGCGGGTTACTACAATGAGCAGTTCTTC.

The table lists this clonotype with many counts. J is TRBJ1-5 and V is TRBV25-1; D is ambiguous. CDR1 is MGHDK, CDR2 SYGVNS, per germline. Trimming removed 2 bases from V and 3 bases from J, with 8 bases in between. This CDR3 has 14 residues. Here the CDR3 DNA reads TGTGCCAGCAGTGAACATCTCGCCAATCAGCCCCAGCATTTT. Translating gives CASSEHLANQPQHF.

V and J are TRBV29-1 and TRBJ1-4; D gene ambiguous. Per germline, CDR1 SQVTM and CDR2 ANQGSEA. The CDR3 spans 13 residues. Trimming took 8 bases from V and 6 from J, leaving 16 bases between them. The CDR3, as DNA: TGCAGCATCTACGGTATTACGGATGAAAAACTGTTTTTT. It encodes CSIYGITDEKLFF. Drawing the rest from reference TRBV29-1 and TRBJ1-4, the complete variable domain is SAVISQKPSRDICQRGTSLTIQCQVDSQVTMMFWYRQQPGQSLTLIATANQGSEATYESGFVIDKFPISRPNLTFSTLTVSNMSPEDSSIYLCSIYGITDEKLFFGSGTQLSVL.

A note on this clonotype: The germline gene is not matched at one end of the junction; a read error may be the cause. This chain links TRBV20-1 with TRBJ1-1; D is possibly TRBD1 (5 bases). CDR3 length: 14 residues. Germline V gene lookup returns CDR1 DFQATT and CDR2 SNEGSKA (reference sequence). CDR3 DNA: TGCAGTCCTAGAGCAACGGGGCGGCAGGGTGAAGCTTTCTTT. This codes for CSPRATGRQGEAFF.

In this sample, this clonotype turned up many times. J is TRBJ1-1 and V is TRBV5-1; 8 bases are a match to TRBD1. V lost 4 bases and J lost 3; bases outside the gene matches: 2. Per the germline V gene, CDR1 is SGHRS and CDR2 is YFSETQ. The CDR3 extends over 13 amino acids. CDR3 region: CASSLQGDTEAFF. CDR3 coding DNA: TGCGCCAGCAGCCTACAGGGGGACACTGAAGCTTTCTTT.

The table lists this clonotype with many counts. V is TRBV5-1 and J is TRBJ2-3; 9 bases match TRBD2. The CDR3 extends over 13 amino acids. After removal of 5 bases from V and 5 bases from J, the junction contained 3 bases not matched to a gene. Germline V gene data show CDR1 as SGHRS and CDR2 as YFSETQ. CDR3 sequence: CASRGLAGDTQYF. The CDR3 DNA is TGCGCCAGCAGGGGACTAGCCGGAGATACGCAGTATTTT.

This clonotype was found many times. This chain links TRBV20-1 with TRBJ1-2; unclear D gene. This CDR3 has 12 amino acids. CDR1 DFQATT and CDR2 SNEGSKA come from the germline V gene (reference sequence). The V end was cut by 4 bases, the J end by 6 bases, with 12 bases between. CDR3 nucleotide sequence: TGCAGTGCTAACGGCTTGGTTAATGGCTACACCTTC. Translating gives CSANGLVNGYTF.